This entry lists 10 T cell receptor beta chains sequenced from one sample in a study of prognosis after radiotherapy for stage I lung cancer (dated by TCRdb to 2020 to 2022). Sequencing took place on an Illumina HiSeq 3000. The TCR beta CDR3 region was amplified from genomic DNA by two rounds of multiplex PCR. The first PCR round used primers specific to each TRBV and TRBJ gene, with sequences filed in Chinese patent CN105087789A. In TCRdb, the public reads were trimmed at Q25 with fastp and aligned with MiXCR, with productive beta chains retained. Every distinct CDR3 protein forms one entry, paired with its most common genes and DNA. The sample has around 30,000 distinct CDR3 sequences on record, about 34% of them singletons. The top ten clones comprise roughly 15% of the sample. The sequences come from PBMCs, collected before or after stereotactic body radiation therapy (not recorded which). The receptors were sampled from a donor over 45 with non-small cell lung cancer.

This clonotype was seen at least ten times. V usage is TRBV20-1 and J usage is TRBJ1-1; D uncertain. V was clipped by 7 bases and J by 5 bases, with 14 bases between them. Germline CDR1 and CDR2: DFQATT and SNEGSKA (reference sequence). The CDR3 covers 12 residues. The CDR3 reads CSVYSTPTEAFF. As DNA, the CDR3 is TGCAGTGTGTACAGCACGCCGACTGAAGCTTTCTTT.

This clonotype turned up a few times. A much larger clone lies a single base off, so this may be a read error. The chain has TRBV11-3 and TRBJ2-5, with D tentatively TRBD1 or TRBD2 (5 bases each). The V end lost 7 bases, the J end lost 0 bases, and 15 bases lay between the germline ends. The germline V gene has CDR1 SGHNT and CDR2 YENEEA. There are 15 residues in the CDR3. The CDR3: CASIPLGTYQETQYF. In DNA, the CDR3 is TGTGCCAGCATCCCGCTCGGGACCTACCAAGAGACCCAGTACTTC.

The sample holds a few counts of this clonotype. The genes are TRBV6-1 and TRBJ2-1; 8 bases are shared with TRBD2. With V trimmed by 10 bases and J by 1 base, 9 bases remained unmatched. CDR1 is MNHNS, CDR2 SASEGT, per germline. CDR3 length equals 15 residues. The CDR3 bases are TGTGCCACCACGACCAGCGGGGGTTCCTACAATGAGCAGTTCTTC. Its protein is CATTTSGGSYNEQFF.

As for this clonotype: Given a much more abundant clone one base away, this may be a read error. The chain joins TRBV29-1 to TRBJ2-5; no definite D call. The germline gives CDR1 SQVTM, CDR2 ANQGSEA. This CDR3 has 11 residues. V lost 5 bases, J lost 7 bases, and 11 bases lay in between. The CDR3 protein is CSVYPEGTQYF. CDR3 DNA: TGCAGCGTTTATCCAGAAGGGACCCAGTACTTC. The full variable domain, in which reference TRBV29-1 and TRBJ2-5 provide the parts outside the CDR3, is SAVISQKPSRDICQRGTSLTIQCQVDSQVTMMFWYRQQPGQSLTLIATANQGSEATYESGFVIDKFPISRPNLTFSTLTVSNMSPEDSSIYLCSVYPEGTQYFGPGTRLLVL.

This clonotype was picked up many times. The V and J genes are TRBV20-1 and TRBJ1-2; TRBD1 might be the D (5 bases). Looked up from germline, CDR1 is DFQATT and CDR2 is SNEGSKA (reference sequence). The CDR3 is 13 residues long. V gave up 1 base and J gave up 4 bases, with 10 bases separating them. The CDR3 is CSARAAGGYGYTF. DNA for the CDR3: TGCAGTGCTAGAGCCGCGGGGGGCTATGGCTACACCTTC.

This clonotype has a count of ten or more. For the CDR3, the DNA is TGTGCCAGCAGCCTACTTGGAACCTACGAGCAGTACTTC. It is translated as CASSLLGTYEQYF. This sequence joins TRBV6-1 and TRBJ2-7; D gene uncertain. V was clipped by 6 bases and J by 2 bases, with 11 bases between them. Germline values: CDR1 MNHNS, CDR2 SASEGT. This CDR3 region has 13 residues.

This clonotype was detected many times. V gene TRBV19 combines with J gene TRBJ2-5, with TRBD2 matching over 11 bases. The length of the CDR3 is 16 residues. J gave up 5 bases and V 6 bases, and 11 bases lay outside the gene matches. Germline V gives CDR1 LNHDA, CDR2 SQIVND (reference sequence). This CDR3 reads CASSPLLAGAGETQYF. Written as DNA, the CDR3 is TGTGCCAGTAGCCCCTTACTAGCGGGAGCGGGGGAGACCCAGTACTTC.

This clonotype occurred a few times. The chain combines TRBV5-4 with TRBJ2-7; 7 bases fit TRBD2. The V segment lost 4 bases and the J segment 10 bases; nucleotides outside the gene matches: 8. Per the germline V gene, CDR1 is SGHNT and CDR2 is YYREEE (reference sequence). This CDR3 comprises 12 residues. CDR3 coding DNA: TGTGCCAGCAGCCGGGACTACTCATCCCAGTACTTC. This gives the protein CASSRDYSSQYF. Full variable domain (rest looked up from reference TRBV5-4 and TRBJ2-7): ETGVTQSPTHLIKTRGQQVTLRCSSQSGHNTVSWYQQALGQGPQFIFQYYREEENGRGNFPPRFSGLQFPNYSSELNVNALELDDSALYLCASSRDYSSQYFGPGTRLTVT.

The V call is TRBV5-4, the J call TRBJ2-2; 8 nucleotides match TRBD1. CDR1 is SGHNT and CDR2 is YYREEE in the germline V gene (reference sequence). This CDR3 contains 15 residues. The V gene end was trimmed by 0 bases and the J gene end by 7 bases; junction bases not matched to a gene: 5. The chain's CDR3 is CASSLGGQGGGELFF. CDR3 DNA sequence: TGTGCCAGCAGCTTGGGAGGACAGGGCGGCGGGGAGCTGTTTTTT.

V usage is TRBV6-2 or TRBV6-3 and J usage is TRBJ1-2; no firm D call. Trimming shortened V by 0 bases and J by 2 bases, and 13 bases separated the two germline ends. This CDR3 has 16 amino acids. Germline values: CDR1 MNHEY, CDR2 SVGEGT. CDR3 amino acids: CASSYSRGGVNYGYTF. The CDR3 nucleotides are TGTGCCAGCAGTTACTCGAGAGGTGGGGTAAACTATGGCTACACCTTC.